The source of this T cell receptor (beta chain) is a study of regulatory T cells in long-lasting Graves disease. Findings and limits, study-wide: The study found TRBV28, TRBJ1-2 and TRBJ2-5 favored in persistent disease. Those with persistent Graves' had less TCR diversity than newly diagnosed patients.

This clonotype was recorded at least ten times. Its antigen is unidentified. In building TCR beta libraries, iRepertoire HTBI primers were used together with Arm-PCR of CDR3 regions. One entry per CDR3 protein, called by TCRdb with MiXCR from the multiplex PCR reads. The sample consists of about 240,000 distinct CDR3 sequences, 20% of them appearing once. Sample time point: newly diagnosed GD, antithyroid drugs for less than 3 months. PBMCs were the source of the RNA used for TCR sequencing. V trimming: 4 bases; J trimming: 6 bases; junction bases outside the gene matches: 6. Germline CDR1 and CDR2: SGHKS and YYEKEE (reference sequence). The CDR3 loop spans 13 amino acids.

This receptor was taken from a female donor with Graves disease. V usage is TRBV5-5 and J usage is TRBJ2-7; TRBD2 matches at 8 bases. Here the sequenced sample was peripheral blood mononuclear cells (PBMCs), taken at new diagnosis, from a patient treated with antithyroid drugs. The CDR3 reads CASSHPSGSEQYF. The CDR3, as DNA: TGTGCCAGCAGCCACCCCAGCGGGAGCGAGCAGTACTTC.